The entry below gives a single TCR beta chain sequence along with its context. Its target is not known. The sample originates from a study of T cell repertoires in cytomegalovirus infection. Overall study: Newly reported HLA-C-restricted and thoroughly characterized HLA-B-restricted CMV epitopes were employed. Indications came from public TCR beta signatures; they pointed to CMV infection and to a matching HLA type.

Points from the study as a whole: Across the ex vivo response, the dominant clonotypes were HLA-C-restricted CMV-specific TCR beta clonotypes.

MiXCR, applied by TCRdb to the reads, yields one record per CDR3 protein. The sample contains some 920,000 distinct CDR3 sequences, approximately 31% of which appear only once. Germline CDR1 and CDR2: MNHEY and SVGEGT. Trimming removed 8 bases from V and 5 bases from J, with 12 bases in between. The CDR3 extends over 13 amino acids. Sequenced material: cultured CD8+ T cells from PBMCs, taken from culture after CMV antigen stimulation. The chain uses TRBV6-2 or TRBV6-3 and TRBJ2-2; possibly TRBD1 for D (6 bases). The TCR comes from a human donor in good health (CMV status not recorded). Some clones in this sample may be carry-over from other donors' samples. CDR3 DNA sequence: TGTGCCAGCGAGCCAGGGGTAACCGGGGAGCTGTTTTTT. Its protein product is CASEPGVTGELFF.